This T cell receptor (beta chain) appears in the sequencing data of a study of beta chain features in type 1 diabetes. What was sequenced were expressed TCRB transcripts, since all of the isolated RNA had been reverse transcribed. Generated by immunoSEQ multiplex PCR, the TCRdb table keeps only in-frame clones and is missing some. The data contain about 240,000 clones, roughly 30% of them seen just once; the ten biggest clones take up roughly 4%. After removal of 5 bases from V and 1 base from J, the junction contained 6 bases not matched to a gene. Germline lookup yields CDR1 SGHTA and CDR2 FQGNSA. CDR3 length: 16 amino acids. This clone was seen only a few times. Its specificity is unknown. Points from the study as a whole: For TCRB rearrangement, an influence of HLA type remained unresolved here.

The chain links TRBV7-2 to TRBJ2-3; 10 nucleotides match TRBD2. The source material was central memory CD4+ T cells from blood. The source is a man under 40 in good health. The CDR3 loop is CASSRTSGTRTDTQYF. The CDR3 region has the DNA TGTGCCAGCAGCCGTACTAGCGGGACCCGCACAGATACGCAGTATTTT.